What follows is one TCR beta chain and its context. This clone appeared a single time. It has no known antigen specificity. A junction end diverges from the germline sequence, so it may reflect a read error. This specimen belongs to a study of blood T cell repertoires in COVID-19 (dated by TCRdb to 2020 to 2021). About the full investigation: The collaborator samples originated in the United States, Italy and Spain and spanned the acute and convalescent phases of COVID-19. The material from the prospective study consisted of cDNA or gDNA derived from T cells, B-cell-depleted T cells, or PBMCs. The dataset comprised deeply sampled blood TCRbeta repertoires from subjects exposed to, actively infected with, or recovered from COVID-19. A freely available public database, intended as a resource for researchers studying the immune response to SARS-CoV-2, is where the repertoires were released. The samples were drawn from two sources: the first 160 participants of the ongoing ImmuneRACE study, and 950 to 1,500 subjects contributed by 6 global collaborators. Sample metadata almost always included a de-identified subject ID, COVID-19 status, age in years and sex. Where available, HLA class I and class II types were taken from metadata supplied by the sample provider and were not determined by assay-based typing.

TCRbeta CDR3 regions were amplified from genomic DNA using the immunoSEQ Assay, a bias-controlled multiplex PCR. Under the source paper's analysis protocol: Nucleated cell counts per sample were estimated from amplification of reference gene primers within the assay. Sequence reads were collapsed and filtered to measure the absolute abundance of every unique TCRbeta CDR3 rearrangement. Productive Simpson clonality was computed per sample as the square root of Simpson's diversity index over productive rearrangements. Not all clones reach the TCRdb copy of this immuneACCESS table, which keeps in-frame sequences only. Checked studies attribute under half of the gap to unresolved V genes and leave the rest unexplained. The V and J calls and the clone size are those of that table, but D and trimming were determined from the DNA. The sample table shows fewer than 120,000 clones, and about 90% are seen once. In total, the top ten clones hold 4% to 5% of the sample.

The CDR3 runs 9 amino acids, cysteine and phenylalanine included. Only the CDR3 DNA stays, 27 bases, in frame from base 1. Reading the germline V gene (reference sequence) gives CDR1 SGHNT and CDR2 YYREEE. Whole blood was collected in K2EDTA tubes by collaborating institutions according to the institutions' own protocols. For TCRbeta analysis, collaborator samples were shipped as frozen whole blood, as isolated PBMCs, or as DNA extracted from either sample type. Broad study findings and their caveats: How much clinical and demographic metadata was included differed by source and by participant, and the metadata was provided uncurated.

The chain uses TRBV5-4 and TRBJ1-1; a tentative D match to TRBD1 spans 6 bases. Sample: peripheral blood. The sequence derives from a human donor in a cohort sampled during active COVID-19. The CDR3 sequence is CASRDGTLF. The sequenced DNA: TGTGCCAGCAGGGACGGGACACTCTTT.